This T cell receptor beta chain was identified in a study of shared clonotypes between healthy human individuals. This CDR3 spans 11 amino acids. Trimming cost V 4 bases and J 5 bases, with 6 bases left between them. Germline values: CDR1 MNHNS, CDR2 SASEGT. The protocol was immunoSEQ multiplex PCR, while the TCRdb copy is restricted to in-frame clones and leaves out a portion. Found here are hundreds of thousands of clones, approximately 95% of them singletons; the top ten hold over 0.09%. CD8 cells regarded as naive lacked CD45RO, were positively chosen for CCR7, and omitted terminally differentiated effector memory CD45RA+ cells.

This receptor was obtained from a woman in her twenties or thirties in good health. The V gene is TRBV6-1, the J gene TRBJ2-7; no clear D. Sequenced input: naive CD8+ T cells sorted from blood. CDR3 region: CASSGQDEQYF. The CDR3 DNA reads TGTGCCAGCAGTGGGCAGGACGAGCAGTACTTC.